This T cell receptor (beta chain) is drawn from a study of blood T cell repertoires in COVID-19 (dated by TCRdb to about 2020). Regarding the research as a whole: Samples covering the acute and convalescent phases of COVID-19 were provided by collaborators in the United States, Italy and Spain. The material from the prospective study consisted of cDNA or gDNA derived from T cells, B-cell-depleted T cells, or PBMCs. Deeply sampled blood TCRbeta repertoires from subjects exposed to, actively infected with, or recovered from COVID-19 were included in the dataset. A freely available public database, intended as a resource for researchers studying the immune response to SARS-CoV-2, is where the repertoires were released. Samples came from the ongoing ImmuneRACE study (first 160 participants) plus 1,254 subjects from 6 global collaborators. Sample metadata almost always included a de-identified subject ID, COVID-19 status, age in years and sex. HLA class I and class II types, where available, came from metadata supplied by the sample provider rather than from assay-based typing.

TCRbeta CDR3 regions were amplified from genomic DNA using the immunoSEQ Assay, a bias-controlled multiplex PCR. The authors' analysis ran thus. The number of nucleated cells in each sample was estimated by amplification of reference gene primers within the assay. To quantify the absolute abundance of each unique TCRbeta CDR3 rearrangement, sequence reads were collapsed and filtered. For each sample, productive Simpson clonality was calculated by taking the square root of Simpson's diversity index across productive rearrangements. This is the immuneACCESS table as TCRdb keeps it, with only in-frame sequences that have V and J called. A part of the clones is gone; compared with another copy, unresolved V genes explain less than half, and the rest is unexplained. V and J calls plus clone size are reproduced from that table; the DNA served to infer D and trimming. This sample lists 380,000 or so clones; 89% were detected once. Clones ranked in the top ten supply roughly 1.2% of the sample.

What the study reported, not specific to this receptor: How much clinical and demographic metadata was included differed by source and by participant, and the metadata was provided uncurated.

Whole blood was collected in K2EDTA tubes by collaborating institutions according to the institutions' own protocols. For TCRbeta analysis, collaborators shipped samples in one of three forms: frozen whole blood, isolated PBMCs, or DNA extracted from either of those sample types. This clone was recorded once. This receptor's antigen is unknown. The input lacks base qualities; no much larger clone sits a single base away. The receptor comes from a middle-aged man with acute or convalescent COVID-19. Sequencing was performed on peripheral blood.

At the DNA level, the sequence is TGCGCCAGCAGCCAGAGGGGCGGGAGGGCTCTCAACGTTGGGTTCTTC. Its protein product is CASSQRGGRALNVGFF. The chain couples TRBV5-1 to TRBJ2-1; 9 middle bases align to TRBD2. Taken from the germline V gene, the CDR1 and CDR2 loops are SGHRS and YFSETQ. Its CDR3 holds 16 amino acids, cysteine through phenylalanine. The sequence is cut down to CDR3 DNA, 48 bases in frame from base 1. Unmatched junction bases come to 20, with V trimmed by 4 bases and J by 15 bases.